Following are 14 T cell receptor beta chains from one sample sequenced in a study of T-cell memory formation after mild COVID-19. Via MiXCR, TCRdb re-called the 5' RACE reads, giving one row per CDR3 protein. Among approximately 480,000 distinct CDR3 sequences listed, 15% to 20% were seen once. The sample was PBMCs or a T cell subset sorted from them (not recorded which). The receptors were sampled from an adult woman who had mild COVID-19 (a few samples of this study predate the infection). Cell type and time point are not known.

This clonotype was recorded only once. The chain uses TRBV20-1 and TRBJ2-1; D tentatively fits TRBD1 or TRBD2 (5 bases each). The CDR3 runs 15 residues. Germline V CDR1 and CDR2: DFQATT, SNEGSKA (reference sequence). The V end lost 3 bases, the J end lost 3 bases, and 15 bases lay between the germline ends. CDR3: CSASKRGRLYNEQFF. The CDR3 DNA reads TGCAGTGCTAGTAAGAGGGGCAGGCTCTACAATGAGCAGTTCTTC.

This clonotype was counted ten times or more. This chain joins TRBV10-3 and TRBJ2-7, with D possibly being TRBD1 or TRBD2 (9 bases each). This CDR3 region has 20 residues. Germline CDR1 reads ENHRY; CDR2 reads SYGVKD. Trimming cost V 2 bases and J 1 base, with 27 bases left between them. DNA of the CDR3: TGTGCCATCAGTGAGACCGGGACAGGGAGGAGCGGGAGGATTTCCTACGAGCAGTACTTC. Its protein product is CAISETGTGRSGRISYEQYF.

The chain employs TRBV6-5 and TRBJ2-5; 11 bases fit TRBD2. The CDR3 totals 16 residues. V trimming: 5 bases; J trimming: 0 bases; junction bases outside the gene matches: 5. The V gene's germline CDR1 is MNHEY and CDR2 SVGAGI. The CDR3: CASSRTSGLYQETQYF. The CDR3 bases are TGTGCCAGCAGTAGGACTAGCGGGCTGTACCAAGAGACCCAGTACTTC.

This clonotype was detected only a few times. The rearrangement joins TRBV7-9 to TRBJ1-1; D gene unclear. CDR1 and CDR2 (germline): SEHNR, FQNEAQ (reference sequence). The CDR3 contains 12 residues. Trimming removed 1 base from V and 4 bases from J, with 4 bases in between. The CDR3 sequence is CASSLVITEAFF. DNA of the CDR3: TGTGCCAGCAGCTTAGTCATCACTGAAGCTTTCTTT. Complete variable domain (other parts from reference TRBV7-9 and TRBJ1-1): DTGVSQNPRHKITKRGQNVTFRCDPISEHNRLYWYRQTLGQGPEFLTYFQNEAQLEKSRLLSDRFSAERPKGSFSTLEIQRTEQGDSAMYLCASSLVITEAFFGQGTRLTVV.

The V call is TRBV28, the J call TRBJ2-5; no clear D. The CDR3 loop spans 13 amino acids. CDR1 is MDHEN, CDR2 SYDVKM, per germline. With 6 bases removed from V and 2 bases from J, the gap between germline ends came to 10 bases. The CDR3 DNA reads TGTGCCAGCAGGAAGCCGCCTCAAGAGACCCAGTACTTC. Its protein is CASRKPPQETQYF.

In its sample, this clonotype was seen a few times. The chain uses TRBV29-1 and TRBJ2-7; 10 bases line up with TRBD1. The CDR3 runs 13 residues. V was pared by 7 bases and J by 2 bases, with 5 bases of the junction left unmatched. Germline CDR1 SQVTM, CDR2 ANQGSEA. The CDR3 coding sequence is TGCAGCGCGGGTGACAGGGGGCCCTACGAGCAGTACTTC. Translation gives CSAGDRGPYEQYF.

The J gene is TRBJ2-3, the V gene TRBV6-2 or TRBV6-3; perhaps TRBD2 as D (5 bases). Germline V gene lookup returns CDR1 MNHEY and CDR2 SVGEGT. This CDR3 has 15 amino acids. V lost 8 bases to trimming and J lost 5 bases, with 20 bases between them. For the CDR3, the DNA is TGTGCCAGCTGCCCAGGAGCGGAGAAGGTAGATACGCAGTATTTT. It codes for CASCPGAEKVDTQYF.

The rearrangement uses TRBV29-1 and TRBJ2-3; tentatively, D is TRBD1 or TRBD2 (6 bases each). Germline V gives CDR1 SQVTM, CDR2 ANQGSEA. This CDR3 is built from 14 residues. V gave up 4 bases and J gave up 4 bases, with 15 bases separating them. CDR3 nucleotides: TGCAGCGTTGTGAGGGGGGCTGGGGCAGATACGCAGTATTTT. Its protein is CSVVRGAGADTQYF.

The chain recombines TRBV29-1 with TRBJ1-1, with D perhaps TRBD1 (5 bases). In germline, CDR1 is SQVTM, CDR2 ANQGSEA. The CDR3 consists of 12 residues. Trimming removed 7 bases at V and 7 bases at J, with 16 bases between. This CDR3 reads CSGGPNGGEAFF. CDR3 nucleotides: TGCAGCGGGGGTCCGAACGGGGGTGAAGCTTTCTTT.

The rearrangement uses TRBV7-9 and TRBJ2-1, with D possibly TRBD1 on 7 matching bases. CDR3 length: 14 amino acids. V gave up 5 bases and J gave up 2 bases, with 10 bases separating them. CDR1 SEHNR and CDR2 FQNEAQ come from the germline V gene (reference sequence). The CDR3 DNA reads as TGTGCCAGCAGCGGCGGGACAGCCTACAATGAGCAGTTCTTC. This translates into CASSGGTAYNEQFF. Looking up the rest from reference TRBV7-9 and TRBJ2-1 gives the full variable domain: DTGVSQNPRHKITKRGQNVTFRCDPISEHNRLYWYRQTLGQGPEFLTYFQNEAQLEKSRLLSDRFSAERPKGSFSTLEIQRTEQGDSAMYLCASSGGTAYNEQFFGPGTRLTVL.

The V and J genes are TRBV7-2 and TRBJ2-5; 9 bases line up with TRBD2. V gave up 5 bases and J gave up 5 bases; unmatched junction bases: 12. CDR1 is SGHTA, CDR2 FQGNSA, per germline. CDR3 length equals 16 residues. CDR3 region: CASSTVAGVLLETQYF. The CDR3 nucleotides read TGTGCCAGCAGCACTGTAGCGGGAGTTTTATTGGAGACCCAGTACTTC.

The chain links TRBV19 to TRBJ2-7; 9 bases match TRBD1. The V gene's germline CDR1 is LNHDA and CDR2 SQIVND (reference sequence). The V and J ends lost 9 bases and 2 bases, in that order; junction bases with no gene match: 2. The CDR3 loop spans 12 amino acids. CDR3 protein: CASRDRAYEQYF. The CDR3, as DNA: TGTGCCAGCCGGGACAGGGCCTACGAGCAGTACTTC.

The chain is built from TRBV20-1 and TRBJ2-3; 7 positions agree with TRBD1. The germline V gene has CDR1 DFQATT and CDR2 SNEGSKA (reference sequence). Trimming removed 3 bases from V and 4 bases from J; junction bases left unmatched: 16. CDR3 size: 17 residues. The CDR3 is CSARGLEGGRGPDTQYF. The DNA of the CDR3 is TGCAGTGCTAGGGGTTTGGAAGGGGGCAGGGGCCCAGATACGCAGTATTTT.

This clonotype was observed a single time. The rearrangement links TRBV7-3 to TRBJ2-7; TRBD1 agrees at 9 bases. Per germline, CDR1 SGHTA and CDR2 FQGTGA. Germline trimming cut 4 bases from V and 5 bases from J; bases unmatched to any gene: 6. The CDR3 covers 14 residues. The DNA for the CDR3 is TGTGCCAGCAGCTACGGGACAGGGTTCGACGAGCAGTACTTC. This codes for CASSYGTGFDEQYF.